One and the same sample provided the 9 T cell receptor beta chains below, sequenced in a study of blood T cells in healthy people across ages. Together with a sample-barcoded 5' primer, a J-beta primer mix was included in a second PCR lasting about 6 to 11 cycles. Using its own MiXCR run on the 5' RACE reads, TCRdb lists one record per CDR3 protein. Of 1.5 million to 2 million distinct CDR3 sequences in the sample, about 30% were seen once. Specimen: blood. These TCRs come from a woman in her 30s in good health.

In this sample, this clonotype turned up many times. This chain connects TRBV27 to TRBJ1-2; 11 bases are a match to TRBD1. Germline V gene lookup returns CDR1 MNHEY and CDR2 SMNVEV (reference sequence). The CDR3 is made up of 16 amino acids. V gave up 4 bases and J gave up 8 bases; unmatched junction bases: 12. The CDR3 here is CASSYSTRTGGFGYTF. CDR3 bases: TGTGCCAGCAGTTACTCGACCCGGACAGGGGGCTTCGGCTACACCTTC.

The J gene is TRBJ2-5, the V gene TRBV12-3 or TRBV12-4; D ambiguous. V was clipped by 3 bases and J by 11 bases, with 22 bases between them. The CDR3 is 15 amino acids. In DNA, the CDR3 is TGTGCCAGCAGTTTCGTTGACCGATCCTACAATGAGCAGTACTTC. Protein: CASSFVDRSYNEQYF.

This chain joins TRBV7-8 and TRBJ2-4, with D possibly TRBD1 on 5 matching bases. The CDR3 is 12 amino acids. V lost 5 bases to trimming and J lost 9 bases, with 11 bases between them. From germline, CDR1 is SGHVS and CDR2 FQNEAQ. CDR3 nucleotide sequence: TGTGCCAGCAGCAGCCAAGGGGCCATTCAGTACTTC. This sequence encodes CASSSQGAIQYF.

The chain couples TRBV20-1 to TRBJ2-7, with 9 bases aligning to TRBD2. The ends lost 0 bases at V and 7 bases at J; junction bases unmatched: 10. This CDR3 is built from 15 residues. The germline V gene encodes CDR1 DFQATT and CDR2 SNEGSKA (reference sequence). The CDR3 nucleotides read TGCAGTGCTAGAGATCCAGCGGGAGGTAACAATGAGCAGTACTTC. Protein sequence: CSARDPAGGNNEQYF.

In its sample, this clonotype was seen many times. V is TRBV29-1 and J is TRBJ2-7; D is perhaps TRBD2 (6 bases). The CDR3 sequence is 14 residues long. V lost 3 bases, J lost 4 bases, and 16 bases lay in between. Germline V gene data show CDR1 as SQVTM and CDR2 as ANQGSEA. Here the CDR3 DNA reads TGCAGCGTTGACCCGGACACCGGGGGTTACGAGCAGTACTTC. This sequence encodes CSVDPDTGGYEQYF.

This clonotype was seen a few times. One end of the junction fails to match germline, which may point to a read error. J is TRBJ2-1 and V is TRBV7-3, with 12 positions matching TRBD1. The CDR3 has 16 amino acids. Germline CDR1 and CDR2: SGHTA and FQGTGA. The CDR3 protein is CVSSLTGTGGLDEQFF. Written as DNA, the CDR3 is TGTGTCAGCAGCCTCACTGGGACAGGGGGCCTTGATGAGCAGTTCTTC.

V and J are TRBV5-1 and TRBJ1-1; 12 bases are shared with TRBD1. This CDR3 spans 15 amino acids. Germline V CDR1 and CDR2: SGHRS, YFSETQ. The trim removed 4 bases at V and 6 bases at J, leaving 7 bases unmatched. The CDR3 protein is CASSGRDRGQSEAFF. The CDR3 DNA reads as TGCGCCAGCAGCGGACGGGACAGGGGGCAGTCTGAAGCTTTCTTT. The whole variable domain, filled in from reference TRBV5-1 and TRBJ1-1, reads KAGVTQTPRYLIKTRGQQVTLSCSPISGHRSVSWYQQTPGQGLQFLFEYFSETQRNKGNFPGRFSGRQFSNSRSEMNVSTLELGDSALYLCASSGRDRGQSEAFFGQGTRLTVV.

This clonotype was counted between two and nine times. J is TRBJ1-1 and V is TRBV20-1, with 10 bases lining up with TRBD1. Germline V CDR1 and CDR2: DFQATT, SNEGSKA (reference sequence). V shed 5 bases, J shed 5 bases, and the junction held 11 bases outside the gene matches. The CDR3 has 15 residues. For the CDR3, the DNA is TGCAGTGCTCGGACAGGGGGGTCGGTGACGACTGAAGCTTTCTTT. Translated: CSARTGGSVTTEAFF.

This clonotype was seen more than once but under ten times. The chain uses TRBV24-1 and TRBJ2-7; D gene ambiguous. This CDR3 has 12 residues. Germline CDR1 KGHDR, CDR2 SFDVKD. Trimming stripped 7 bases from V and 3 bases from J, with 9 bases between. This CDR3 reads CATSKDGYEQYF. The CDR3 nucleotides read TGTGCCACCAGCAAGGACGGCTACGAGCAGTACTTC.